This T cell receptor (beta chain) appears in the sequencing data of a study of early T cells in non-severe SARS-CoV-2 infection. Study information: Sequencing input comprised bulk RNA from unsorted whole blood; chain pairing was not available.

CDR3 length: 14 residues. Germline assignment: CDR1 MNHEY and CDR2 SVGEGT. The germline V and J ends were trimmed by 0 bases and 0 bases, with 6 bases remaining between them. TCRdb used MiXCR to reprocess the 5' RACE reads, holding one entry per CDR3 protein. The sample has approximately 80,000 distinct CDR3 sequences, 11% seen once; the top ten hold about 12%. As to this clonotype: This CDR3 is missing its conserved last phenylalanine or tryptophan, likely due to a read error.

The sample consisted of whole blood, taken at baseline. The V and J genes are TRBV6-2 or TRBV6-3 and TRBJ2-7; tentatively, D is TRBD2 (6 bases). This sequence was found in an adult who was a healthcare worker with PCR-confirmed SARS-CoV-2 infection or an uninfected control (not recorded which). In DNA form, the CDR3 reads TGTGCCAGCAGTTACTCCGGGAGCTCCTACGAGCAGTACTCC. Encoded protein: CASSYSGSSYEQYS.